This T cell receptor beta chain was found in a study of T cell repertoires in cytomegalovirus infection. Study at large: Based on public TCR beta signatures, there were indications of CMV infection and of a matching HLA type.

The ends lost 11 bases at V and 6 bases at J; junction bases unmatched: 13. The CDR3 contains 14 residues. General study points: Frequencies of public TCR beta families were cumulated, and this identified carriers of CMV plus the relevant HLA. HLA-C-restricted CMV-specific TCR beta clonotypes prevailed in the ex vivo response.

About this clonotype itself: The target antigen is unknown.

One entry per CDR3 protein results from TCRdb running MiXCR on the reads. The table has some 180,000 distinct CDR3 sequences, about a sixth seen once; the top ten hold 20% to 25%. This sequence was found in a human donor in good health (CMV status not recorded). Some clones in this sample may be carry-over from other donors' samples. This rearrangement joins TRBV12-3 or TRBV12-4 to TRBJ2-7, with 10 nucleotides matching TRBD1. What was sequenced was CD8+ T cells from PBMCs. The CDR3: CASRPGDRGPEQYF. The DNA for the CDR3 is TGTGCCTCCCGGCCGGGGGACAGGGGTCCCGAGCAGTACTTC.